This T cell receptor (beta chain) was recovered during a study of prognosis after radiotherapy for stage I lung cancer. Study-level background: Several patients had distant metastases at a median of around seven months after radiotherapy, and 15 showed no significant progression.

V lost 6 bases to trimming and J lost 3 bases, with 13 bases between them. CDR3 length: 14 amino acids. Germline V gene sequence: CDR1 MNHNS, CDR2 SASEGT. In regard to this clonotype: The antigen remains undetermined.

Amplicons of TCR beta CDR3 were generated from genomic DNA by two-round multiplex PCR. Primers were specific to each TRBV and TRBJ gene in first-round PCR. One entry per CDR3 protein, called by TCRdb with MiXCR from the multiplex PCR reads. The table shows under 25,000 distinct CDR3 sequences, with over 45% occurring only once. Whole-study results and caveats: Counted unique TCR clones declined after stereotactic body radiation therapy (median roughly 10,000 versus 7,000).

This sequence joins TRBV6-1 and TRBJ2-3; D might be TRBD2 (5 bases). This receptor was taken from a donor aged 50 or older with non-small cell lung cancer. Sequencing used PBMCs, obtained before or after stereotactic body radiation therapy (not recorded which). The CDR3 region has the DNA TGTGCCAGCAGACGCCGAGGGCGGACAGATACGCAGTATTTT. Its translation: CASRRRGRTDTQYF.